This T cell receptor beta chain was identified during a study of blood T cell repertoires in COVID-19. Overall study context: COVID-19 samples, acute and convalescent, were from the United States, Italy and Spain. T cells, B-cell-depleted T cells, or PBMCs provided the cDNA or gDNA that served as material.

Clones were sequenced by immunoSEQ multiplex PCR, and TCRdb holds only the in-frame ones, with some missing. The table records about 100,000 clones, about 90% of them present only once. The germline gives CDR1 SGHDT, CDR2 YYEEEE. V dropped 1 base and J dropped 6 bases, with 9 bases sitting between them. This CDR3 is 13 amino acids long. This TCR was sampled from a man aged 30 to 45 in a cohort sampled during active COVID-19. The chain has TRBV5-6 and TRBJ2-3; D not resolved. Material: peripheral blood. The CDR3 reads CASSLWPPDTQYF. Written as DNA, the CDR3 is TGTGCCAGCAGCTTGTGGCCCCCGGATACGCAGTATTTT.